This T cell receptor (beta chain) emerged from a study of shared clonotypes between healthy human individuals. HIV-negative, healthy adults without recent acute infections or vaccinations were the donors. The CDR3 is 15 residues long. Per germline, CDR1 MGHRA and CDR2 YSYEKL. Trimming took off 2 bases at V and 5 bases at J, with 15 bases between the two ends. Unsorted PBMC contributed 250 to 300 ng DNA, 25,000 to 35,000 T cell genomes, to each replicate PCR. The data were produced by immunoSEQ multiplex PCR, yet TCRdb's version contains in-frame clones alone and is incomplete. This table holds nearly 500,000 clones, about three quarters found once. This clone was picked up a small number of times.

Source material: PBMCs. The sequence came from a woman in her forties in good health. Some clones in this sample may be carry-over from other donors' samples. The chain recombines TRBV4-1 with TRBJ1-2; D is perhaps TRBD1 (5 bases). The CDR3 nucleotides are TGCGCCAGCAGCCAATCAGGGACTGACTATTATGGCTACACCTTC. Translation: CASSQSGTDYYGYTF.